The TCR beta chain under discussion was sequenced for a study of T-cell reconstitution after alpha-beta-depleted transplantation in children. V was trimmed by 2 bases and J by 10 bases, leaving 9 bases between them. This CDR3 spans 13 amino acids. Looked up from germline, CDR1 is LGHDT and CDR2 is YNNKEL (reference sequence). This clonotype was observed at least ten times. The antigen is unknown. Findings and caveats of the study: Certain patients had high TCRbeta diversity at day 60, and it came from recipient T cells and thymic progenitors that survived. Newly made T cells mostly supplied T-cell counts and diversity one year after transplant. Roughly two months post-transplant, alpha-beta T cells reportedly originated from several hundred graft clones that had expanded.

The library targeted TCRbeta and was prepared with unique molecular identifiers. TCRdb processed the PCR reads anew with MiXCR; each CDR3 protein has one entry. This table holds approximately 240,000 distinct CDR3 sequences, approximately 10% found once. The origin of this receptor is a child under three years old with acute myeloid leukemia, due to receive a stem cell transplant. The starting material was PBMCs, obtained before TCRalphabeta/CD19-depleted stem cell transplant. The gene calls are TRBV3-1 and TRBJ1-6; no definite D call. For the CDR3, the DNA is TGTGCCAGCAGCCAACAGGCTGCATCACCCCTCCACTTT. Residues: CASSQQAASPLHF.